The sequence of this TCR beta chain was determined in a study of regulatory T cells in long-lasting Graves disease. Indicated time point: newly diagnosed GD, antithyroid drugs for less than 3 months. There was RNA extracted from PBMCs, and the TCR library was made from it. Findings of the study overall: Thyroid tissue went unstudied; only peripheral blood was examined.

Libraries of TCR beta came from iRepertoire HTBI primers plus Arm-PCR of CDR3 regions. One entry per CDR3 protein, called by TCRdb with MiXCR from the multiplex PCR reads. The table shows around 400,000 distinct CDR3 sequences, with 15% occurring only once. A few counts support this clonotype. Its antigen is as yet unknown. The sample was also linked to a second study, of T cells in Graves' hyperthyroidism and ophthalmopathy. From that report: Hyperthyroidism of Graves' type that showed no ophthalmopathy progression within 18 months was stable.

Here the sequenced sample was peripheral blood mononuclear cells (PBMCs), taken at new diagnosis, from a patient treated with antithyroid drugs. This clonotype was sampled from a woman aged 35 to 49 with Graves disease.

The CDR3 reads CASSLRSLQEQYF. CDR3 DNA: TGCGCCAGCAGCCTGCGGAGTTTACAGGAGCAGTACTTC. This rearrangement joins TRBV5-1 to TRBJ2-7, with no clear D. The CDR3 spans 13 residues. With 4 bases removed from V and 7 bases from J, the gap between germline ends came to 15 bases. In germline, CDR1 is SGHRS, CDR2 YFSETQ.